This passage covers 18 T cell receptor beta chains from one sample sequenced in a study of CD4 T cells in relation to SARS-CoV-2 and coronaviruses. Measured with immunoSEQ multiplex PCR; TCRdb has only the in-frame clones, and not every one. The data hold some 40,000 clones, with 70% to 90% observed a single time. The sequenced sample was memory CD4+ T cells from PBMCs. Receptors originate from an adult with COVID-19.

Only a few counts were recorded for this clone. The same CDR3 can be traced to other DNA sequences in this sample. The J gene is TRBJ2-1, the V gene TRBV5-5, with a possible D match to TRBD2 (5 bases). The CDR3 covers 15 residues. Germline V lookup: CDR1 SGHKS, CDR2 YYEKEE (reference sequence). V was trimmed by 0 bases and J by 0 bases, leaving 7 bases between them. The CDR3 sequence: CASSLDGDSYNEQFF. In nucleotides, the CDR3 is TGTGCCAGCAGCTTGGACGGGGACTCCTACAATGAGCAGTTCTTC.

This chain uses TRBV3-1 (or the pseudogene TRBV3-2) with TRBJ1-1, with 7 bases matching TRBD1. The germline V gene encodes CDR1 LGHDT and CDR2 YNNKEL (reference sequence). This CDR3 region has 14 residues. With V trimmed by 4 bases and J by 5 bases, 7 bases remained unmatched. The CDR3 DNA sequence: TGTGCCAGCAGCCCGTCCTGGACAGGAACTGAAGCTTTCTTT. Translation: CASSPSWTGTEAFF.

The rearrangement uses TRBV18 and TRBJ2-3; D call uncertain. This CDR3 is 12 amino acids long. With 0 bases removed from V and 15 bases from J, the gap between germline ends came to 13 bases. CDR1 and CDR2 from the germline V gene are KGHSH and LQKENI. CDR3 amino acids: CASSPPTTLQYF. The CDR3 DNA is TGTGCCAGCTCACCACCTACTACCCTTCAATATTTT.

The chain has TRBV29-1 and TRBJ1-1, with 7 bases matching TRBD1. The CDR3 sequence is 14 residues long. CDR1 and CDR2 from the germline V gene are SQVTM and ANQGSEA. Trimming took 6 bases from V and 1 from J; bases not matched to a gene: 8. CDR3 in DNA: TGCAGCGTGCTTTCCGGGACAGCGAACACTGAAGCTTTCTTT. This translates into CSVLSGTANTEAFF.

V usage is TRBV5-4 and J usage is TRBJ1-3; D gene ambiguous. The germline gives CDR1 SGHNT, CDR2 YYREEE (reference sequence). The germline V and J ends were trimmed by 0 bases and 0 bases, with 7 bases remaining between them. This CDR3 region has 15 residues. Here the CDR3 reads CASSLGGNSGNTIYF. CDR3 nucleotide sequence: TGTGCCAGCAGCTTGGGGGGAAACTCTGGAAACACCATATATTTT.

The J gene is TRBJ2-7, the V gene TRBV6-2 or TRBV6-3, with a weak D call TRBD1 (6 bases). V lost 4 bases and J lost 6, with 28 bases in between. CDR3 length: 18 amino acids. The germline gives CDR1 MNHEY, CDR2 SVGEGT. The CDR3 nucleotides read TGTGCCAGCAGTTCCTCCCCCAAGGCATCAGGGGTACGGGGCGAGCAGTACTTC. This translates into CASSSSPKASGVRGEQYF.

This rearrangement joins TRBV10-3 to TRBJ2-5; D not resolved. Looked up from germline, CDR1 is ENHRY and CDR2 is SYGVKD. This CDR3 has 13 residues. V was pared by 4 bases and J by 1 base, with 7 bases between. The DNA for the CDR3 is TGTGCCATCAGTGGGCACGGCCAAGAGACCCAGTACTTC. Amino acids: CAISGHGQETQYF.

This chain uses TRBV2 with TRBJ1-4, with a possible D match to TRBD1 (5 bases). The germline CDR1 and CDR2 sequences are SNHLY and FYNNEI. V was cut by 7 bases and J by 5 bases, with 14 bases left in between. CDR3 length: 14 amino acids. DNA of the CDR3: TGTGCCAGCACCCCGTTGGGGGTCAATGAAAAACTGTTTTTT. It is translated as CASTPLGVNEKLFF.

CDR3 protein: CASSSPWAEQFF. DNA of the CDR3: TGTGCCAGCAGTTCTCCATGGGCTGAGCAGTTCTTC. The gene calls are TRBV28 and TRBJ2-1; no definite D call. Germline CDR1 and CDR2: MDHEN and SYDVKM. Trimming left V 4 bases short and J 9 bases short, with 10 bases between. This CDR3 contains 12 residues.

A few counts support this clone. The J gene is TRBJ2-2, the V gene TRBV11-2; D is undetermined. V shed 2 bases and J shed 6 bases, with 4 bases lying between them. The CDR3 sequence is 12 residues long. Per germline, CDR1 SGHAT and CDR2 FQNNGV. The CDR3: CASSLPSGELFF. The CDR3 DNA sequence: TGTGCCAGCAGCTTACCATCCGGGGAGCTGTTTTTT. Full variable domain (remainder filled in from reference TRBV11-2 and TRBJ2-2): EAGVAQSPRYKIIEKRQSVAFWCNPISGHATLYWYQQILGQGPKLLIQFQNNGVVDDSQLPKDRFSAERLKGVDSTLKIQPAKLEDSAVYLCASSLPSGELFFGEGSRLTVL.

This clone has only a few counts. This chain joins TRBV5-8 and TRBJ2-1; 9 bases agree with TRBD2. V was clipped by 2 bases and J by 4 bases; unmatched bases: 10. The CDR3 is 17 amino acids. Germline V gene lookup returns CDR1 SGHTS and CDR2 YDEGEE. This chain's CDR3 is CASSFVASGRSYNEQFF. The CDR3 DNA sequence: TGTGCCAGCAGCTTCGTGGCAAGCGGGAGGTCTTACAATGAGCAGTTCTTC.

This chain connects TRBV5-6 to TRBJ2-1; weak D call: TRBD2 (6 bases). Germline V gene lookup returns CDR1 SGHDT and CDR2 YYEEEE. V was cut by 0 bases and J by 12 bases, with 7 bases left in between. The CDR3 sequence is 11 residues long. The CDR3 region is CASSLGGLQFF. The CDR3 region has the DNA TGTGCCAGCAGCTTGGGGGGACTGCAGTTCTTC.

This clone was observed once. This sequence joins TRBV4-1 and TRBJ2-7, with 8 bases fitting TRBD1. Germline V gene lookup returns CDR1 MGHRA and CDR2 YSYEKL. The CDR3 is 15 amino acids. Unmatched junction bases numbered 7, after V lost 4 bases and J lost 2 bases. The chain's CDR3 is CASSPPYRGTYEQYF. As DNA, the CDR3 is TGCGCCAGCAGCCCACCTTACAGGGGGACCTACGAGCAGTACTTC.

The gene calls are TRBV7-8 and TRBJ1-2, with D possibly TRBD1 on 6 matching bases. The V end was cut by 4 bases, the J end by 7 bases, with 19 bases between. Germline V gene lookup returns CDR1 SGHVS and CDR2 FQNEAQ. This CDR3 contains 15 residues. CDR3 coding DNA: TGTGCCAGCAGCTCCCGGTGGGGGGCGCGTAGTGGCTACACCTTC. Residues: CASSSRWGARSGYTF. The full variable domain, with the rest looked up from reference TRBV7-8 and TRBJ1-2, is GAGVSQSPRYKVAKRGQDVALRCDPISGHVSLFWYQQALGQGPEFLTYFQNEAQLDKSGLPSDRFFAERPEGSVSTLKIQRTQQEDSAVYLCASSSRWGARSGYTFGSGTRLTVV.

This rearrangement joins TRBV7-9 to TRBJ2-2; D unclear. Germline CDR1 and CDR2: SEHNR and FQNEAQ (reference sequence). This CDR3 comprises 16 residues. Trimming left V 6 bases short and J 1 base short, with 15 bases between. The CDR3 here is CASSLGYYRNTGELFF. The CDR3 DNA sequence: TGTGCCAGCAGTCTCGGGTATTACCGGAACACCGGGGAGCTGTTTTTT.

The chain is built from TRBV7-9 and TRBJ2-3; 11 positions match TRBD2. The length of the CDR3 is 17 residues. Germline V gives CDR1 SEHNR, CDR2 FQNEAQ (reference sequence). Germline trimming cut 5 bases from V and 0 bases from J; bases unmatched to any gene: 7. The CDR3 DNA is TGTGCCAGCAGCGCAACGGGACTAGCGGTTAGCACAGATACGCAGTATTTT. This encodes CASSATGLAVSTDTQYF.

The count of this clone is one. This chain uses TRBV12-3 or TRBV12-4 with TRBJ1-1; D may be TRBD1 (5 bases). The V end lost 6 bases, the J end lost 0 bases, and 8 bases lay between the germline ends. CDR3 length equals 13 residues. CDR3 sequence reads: CASSWGVNTEAFF. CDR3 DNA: TGTGCCAGCAGCTGGGGGGTGAACACTGAAGCTTTCTTT.

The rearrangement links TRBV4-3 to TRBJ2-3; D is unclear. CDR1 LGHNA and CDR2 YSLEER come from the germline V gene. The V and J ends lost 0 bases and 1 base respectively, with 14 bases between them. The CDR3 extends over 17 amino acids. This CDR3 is CASSQEVINQGTDTQYF. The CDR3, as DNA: TGCGCCAGCAGCCAAGAGGTTATAAATCAAGGCACAGATACGCAGTATTTT.